This T cell receptor (beta chain) was documented in a study of T cells after yellow fever vaccination. Points from the study as a whole: Repertoires sorted by FACS could include abundant clonotypes that are contaminants from the bulk population.

Germline CDR1 reads SGHNT; CDR2 reads YYREEE (reference sequence). The CDR3 is made up of 14 amino acids. Trimming pared 3 bases from V and 3 bases from J, leaving 12 bases between. This clonotype was seen more than once but under ten times. As yet, its antigen is unknown. TCRdb reprocessed the 5' RACE reads with MiXCR, giving one entry per CDR3 protein. The data show around 350,000 distinct CDR3 sequences, around 6.4% seen once. The J gene is TRBJ2-5, the V gene TRBV5-4; D may be TRBD1 (6 bases). Sample: PBMCs, taken 5 days after the yellow fever booster vaccination. This TCR derives from a man aged 25 to 40 who received the YFV17D yellow fever vaccine. The CDR3 sequence: CASSSRQVEETQYF. The CDR3 DNA sequence: TGTGCCAGCAGCTCGCGACAGGTCGAAGAGACCCAGTACTTC. Drawing the rest from reference TRBV5-4 and TRBJ2-5, the complete variable domain is ETGVTQSPTHLIKTRGQQVTLRCSSQSGHNTVSWYQQALGQGPQFIFQYYREEENGRGNFPPRFSGLQFPNYSSELNVNALELDDSALYLCASSSRQVEETQYFGPGTRLLVL.